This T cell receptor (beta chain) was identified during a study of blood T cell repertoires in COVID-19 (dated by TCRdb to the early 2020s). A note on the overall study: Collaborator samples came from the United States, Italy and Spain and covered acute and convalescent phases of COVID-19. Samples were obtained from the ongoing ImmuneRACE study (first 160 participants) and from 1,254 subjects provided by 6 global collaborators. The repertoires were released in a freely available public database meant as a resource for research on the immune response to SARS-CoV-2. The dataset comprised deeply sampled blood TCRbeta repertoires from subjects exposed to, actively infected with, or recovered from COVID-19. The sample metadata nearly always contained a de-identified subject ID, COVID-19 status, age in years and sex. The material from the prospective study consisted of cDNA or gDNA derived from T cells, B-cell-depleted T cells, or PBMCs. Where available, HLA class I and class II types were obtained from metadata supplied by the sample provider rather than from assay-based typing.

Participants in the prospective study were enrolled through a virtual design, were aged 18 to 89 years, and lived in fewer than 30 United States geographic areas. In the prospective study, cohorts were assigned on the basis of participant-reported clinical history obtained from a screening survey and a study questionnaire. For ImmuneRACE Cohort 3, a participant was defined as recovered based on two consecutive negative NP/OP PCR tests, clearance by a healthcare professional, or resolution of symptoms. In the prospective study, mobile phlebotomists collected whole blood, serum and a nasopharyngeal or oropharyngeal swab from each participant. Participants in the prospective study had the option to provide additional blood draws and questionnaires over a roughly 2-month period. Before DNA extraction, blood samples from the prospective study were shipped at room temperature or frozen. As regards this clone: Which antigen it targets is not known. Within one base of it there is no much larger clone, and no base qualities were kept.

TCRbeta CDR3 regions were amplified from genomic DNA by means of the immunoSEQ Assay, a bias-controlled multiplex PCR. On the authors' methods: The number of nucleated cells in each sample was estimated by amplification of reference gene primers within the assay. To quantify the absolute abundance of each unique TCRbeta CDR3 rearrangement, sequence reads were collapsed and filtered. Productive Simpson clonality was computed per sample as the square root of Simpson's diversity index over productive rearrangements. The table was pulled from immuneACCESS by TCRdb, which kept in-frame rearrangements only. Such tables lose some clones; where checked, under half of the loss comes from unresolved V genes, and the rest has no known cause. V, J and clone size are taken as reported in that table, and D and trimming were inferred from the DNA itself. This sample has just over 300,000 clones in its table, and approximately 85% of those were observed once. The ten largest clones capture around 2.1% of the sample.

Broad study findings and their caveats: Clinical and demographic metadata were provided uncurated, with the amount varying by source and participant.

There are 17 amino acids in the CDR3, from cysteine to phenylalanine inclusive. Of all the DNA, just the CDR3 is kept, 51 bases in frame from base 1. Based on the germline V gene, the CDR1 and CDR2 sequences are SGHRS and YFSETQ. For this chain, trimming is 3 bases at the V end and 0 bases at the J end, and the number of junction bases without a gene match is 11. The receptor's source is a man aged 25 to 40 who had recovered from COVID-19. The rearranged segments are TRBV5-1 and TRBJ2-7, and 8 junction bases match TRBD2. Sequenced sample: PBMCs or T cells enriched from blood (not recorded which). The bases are TGCGCCAGCAGCTCCTATGCGATTAGCGGGAACTCCTACGAGCAGTACTTC. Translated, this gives CASSSYAISGNSYEQYF. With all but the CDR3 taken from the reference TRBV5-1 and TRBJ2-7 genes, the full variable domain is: KAGVTQTPRYLIKTRGQQVTLSCSPISGHRSVSWYQQTPGQGLQFLFEYFSETQRNKGNFPGRFSGRQFSNSRSEMNVSTLELGDSALYLCASSSYAISGNSYEQYFGPGTRLTVT.